This TCR beta chain was captured in a study of shared clonotypes between healthy human individuals (TCRdb year 2020). For context, the study as a whole: A few men and a couple of women, aged 18 to 49 years, made up the cohort. To estimate repertoire size and how much clonotypes are shared between individuals, the study performed deep sequencing of blood TCR repertoires from about five healthy adults. Per donor, three plates each were used for CD4 naive and CD4 memory, two for CD8 naive, and one for CD8 memory. To increase sequencing depth and limit assay-specific biases, different laboratories used diverse techniques to prepare libraries and sequence TCR repertoires. Leukapheresis yielded between about 0.94 and 8.9 billion PBMCs per donor.

TCR CDR3 regions were amplified from genomic DNA by multiplex PCR using the deep immunoSEQ assay. Extracted genomic DNA from each cell subset was distributed evenly across all wells of several immunoSEQ 96-well plates, and each plate was treated as a replicate. For sorted subsets, around 0.2 ug genomic DNA, equal to some 30,000 T cell genomes, was loaded into each replicate PCR. Purified libraries were measured with a Qubit 3.0 fluorometer, size-checked on a Bioanalyzer 2100, and measured again with the KAPA Library Quantification kit. Every immunoSEQ 96-well plate was sequenced on a dedicated single-read 150-cycle Illumina NextSeq 550 flow cell. In the authors' own workflow: Because only junctional sequences without quality scores were contained in the immunoSEQ output, filtering matching that applied to full-length reads could not be performed. To assign V/J genes and CDR3, sequences were annotated using PyIR, a Python wrapper for IgBLAST v1.9, with IMGT germline references. Reads were removed for weak V/J assignments (E-value above 1e-6), missing CDR3, stop codons, out-of-frame junctions, or ambiguous translated residues. V3J clonotypes were defined as sequences sharing an identical inferred V gene, J gene, and CDR3 amino acid sequence. To compute the percentage overlap between repertoires, the number of shared unique clonotypes was divided by the size of the smaller repertoire. Three approaches were used to assess repertoire richness: RTK rarefaction, the Chao1 estimator, and Recon v2.1 estimates of unobserved clonotypes. OLGA was used to compute generation probabilities for all TCRbeta clonotypes that the gDNA method yielded from a handful of donors. TCRdb carries this immuneACCESS record with in-frame sequences only. Its versions omit some clonotypes, under half of them owing to an unresolved V gene in the studies checked, with the rest unexplained. V, J and clone size are taken as reported in that table, and D and trimming were inferred from the DNA itself. In this sample the table shows 2.5 million or so clones, approximately 90% of which occur a single time. The ten biggest clones cover more than 0.12% of the sample.

Comment on this clone: Its antigen target is currently unknown. No much larger clone exists at a distance of one base, and base qualities are not known.

What the study reported, not specific to this receptor: When a handful of donors were compared, the shared fraction of clonotypes was about 5% for naive CD4, roughly 3.4% for naive CD8, more than 2% for memory CD4, and around 0.4% for memory CD8. Sampling was restricted to blood, and TCR repertoires in tissue are likely to differ from TCR repertoires in blood. Naive subsets generally had larger estimated clonotype richness than memory subsets. Pairwise subsampling led to the expectation that sequencing depth would affect the degree of clonotype sharing among donors. The genetic and exposure-history diversity represented was limited by the small number of donors. Higher generation probabilities were observed for clonotypes shared by all four sorted-subset donors than for non-shared clonotypes. Even with the large sequencing depth, rarefaction of the sorted-subset datasets indicated that sequencing was incomplete.

The donors were healthy, HIV-negative adults who had no recently reported acute infections or vaccinations. Only Caucasian adults living in Nashville, Tennessee, USA were represented among the donors. Magnetic negative selection was used to enrich CD4+ T cells, after which naive cells were positively selected on CD45RA and the negative fraction became the memory subset. Blood was collected by leukapheresis, and PBMCs were isolated by Ficoll-Histopaque density gradient centrifugation and then cryopreserved in liquid nitrogen vapor phase. Purity and quantity of every magnetically sorted T cell population were checked by analytical flow cytometry. Genomic DNA was isolated from each sorted fraction and quantified by UV absorbance on a Nanodrop 2000c. Trimming removed 0 bases from V and 5 bases from J, leaving 15 bases between the germline ends. The CDR3 runs 15 amino acids, cysteine and phenylalanine included. Left in the record is the CDR3 DNA by itself, 45 bases read in frame from the first base. CDR1 and CDR2 (SGHRS, YFSETQ) derive from the germline V gene.

This sequence originates from a man between 18 and 35 years old in good health. The rearranged chain carries TRBV5-1 and TRBJ2-7, with TRBD1 as a weak D call on 6 bases. The sample was naive CD4+ T cells sorted from blood. The sample's cell subset or site, from its label and the paper: CD45RA+ positively selected. CDR3 reads: CASSLVSRGGHEQYF. The sequence in DNA is TGCGCCAGCAGCTTGGTCTCCAGGGGTGGGCACGAGCAGTACTTC. Full variable domain (CDR3 extended with the reference TRBV5-1 and TRBJ2-7 proteins): KAGVTQTPRYLIKTRGQQVTLSCSPISGHRSVSWYQQTPGQGLQFLFEYFSETQRNKGNFPGRFSGRQFSNSRSEMNVSTLELGDSALYLCASSLVSRGGHEQYFGPGTRLTVT.